The 30 T cell receptor beta chains reported below all come from one sample, sequenced in a study of post-analysis software for immune sequencing data (dated by TCRdb to the mid-2010s). The paper as a whole reports these results and caveats: Patients showed significantly higher frequencies than controls for several TRBV segments, among them TRBV5-6, TRBV5-1 and TRBV20-1.

Library method: PCR. Sequencing took place on an Illumina HiSeq 2500. To reduce PCR and sequencing biases, unique molecular identifiers were built into the TCR beta cDNA libraries. TCRdb trimmed the raw reads at Q25, called clones with MiXCR and kept productive beta chains. Rows with one shared CDR3 protein collapse into an entry with the most common genes and DNA. This sample holds a few hundred thousand distinct CDR3 sequences; about 39% were observed only once. The ten largest clonotypes hold 7.6% of the sample. These receptors' antigens are unknown. Sequences were obtained from blood. The receptors stem from a girl aged 2-10 years with multiple sclerosis.

A remark on this clonotype: Its ends do not fully match the called genes, so a read error is possible. This chain connects TRBV25-1 to TRBJ2-3; D might be TRBD2 (5 bases). The CDR3 is 16 amino acids. The V gene's germline CDR1 is MGHDK and CDR2 SYGVNS. The CDR3 loop is CASSEFVMGSTDAQYF. In nucleotides, the CDR3 is TGTGCCAGCAGTGAATTCGTAATGGGGAGCACAGATGCGCAGTATTTT.

The chain couples TRBV3-1 to TRBJ1-6, with D possibly TRBD1 on 6 matching bases. There are 20 residues in the CDR3. Germline CDR1 is LGHDT and CDR2 is YNNKEL (reference sequence). Trimming removed 0 bases from V and 9 bases from J, with 27 bases in between. The CDR3 DNA reads TGTGCCAGCAGCCAAGACAGCAAACAGGGTACCTTTTGGGCAGCTTCACCCCTCCACTTT. This codes for CASSQDSKQGTFWAASPLHF.

This clonotype has just a few counts. This sequence joins TRBV9 and TRBJ1-5, with 7 bases fitting TRBD1. Germline loops: CDR1 SGDLS, CDR2 YYNGEE. Trimming removed 3 bases from V and 3 bases from J; junction bases left unmatched: 6. The CDR3 spans 15 residues. CDR3 region: CASSGETGDNQPQHF. CDR3 in DNA: TGTGCCAGCAGCGGGGAAACAGGGGACAATCAGCCCCAGCATTTT.

This clonotype has more than one count but fewer than ten. The chain has TRBV2 and TRBJ1-2; 8 nucleotides line up with TRBD1. Germline CDR1 SNHLY, CDR2 FYNNEI. The CDR3 length is 14 residues. The V gene end was trimmed by 6 bases and the J gene end by 8 bases; junction bases not matched to a gene: 11. CDR3 protein: CASSPVGQGRGYTF. Written as DNA, the CDR3 is TGTGCCAGCAGCCCCGTAGGACAGGGAAGAGGCTACACCTTC.

This clonotype has just a few counts. This CDR3 reads CASSLVTRPKGGEETQYF. CDR3 sequence (DNA): TGCGCCAGCAGCTTGGTTACGCGTCCGAAGGGAGGGGAAGAGACCCAGTACTTC. The chain links TRBV5-1 to TRBJ2-5, with 7 bases matching TRBD2. CDR1 is SGHRS, CDR2 YFSETQ, per germline. The CDR3 is made up of 18 amino acids. After removal of 0 bases from V and 3 bases from J, the junction contained 14 bases not matched to a gene.

In this sample, this clonotype turned up a few times. The V gene is TRBV10-3, the J gene TRBJ2-2, with a possible D match to TRBD2 (7 bases). V was shortened by 8 bases and J by 6 bases, with 16 bases between the two germline ends. The V gene's germline CDR1 is ENHRY and CDR2 SYGVKD. The CDR3 totals 14 residues. The CDR3 loop is CAIGGGGSSGELFF. The CDR3 DNA reads TGTGCCATCGGGGGCGGGGGAAGCTCCGGGGAGCTGTTTTTT.

This chain connects TRBV20-1 to TRBJ2-7; the D is unclear. CDR1 is DFQATT, CDR2 SNEGSKA, per germline (reference sequence). The ends were cut back, 0 bases at V and 3 bases at J, with 6 bases in the middle. The CDR3 has 12 amino acids. CDR3 sequence: CSARENIYEQYF. CDR3 nucleotide sequence: TGCAGTGCTAGAGAAAACATCTACGAGCAGTACTTC.

The chain is built from TRBV12-3 or TRBV12-4 and TRBJ1-4; possible D gene TRBD1, 5 bases. V was clipped by 3 bases and J by 15 bases, with 14 bases between them. This CDR3 has 12 residues. The chain's CDR3 is CASSFRAGSMFF. CDR3 sequence (DNA): TGTGCCAGCAGTTTTCGGGCAGGGAGTATGTTTTTT.

The chain is built from TRBV15 and TRBJ2-7; a weak D match, TRBD1 (5 bases). Trimming left V 3 bases short and J 5 bases short, with 14 bases between. Per the germline V gene, CDR1 is LNHNV and CDR2 is YYDKDF (reference sequence). CDR3 length: 14 residues. CDR3 protein: CATSRLGAPDEQYF. The DNA for the CDR3 is TGTGCCACCAGCAGGCTTGGGGCTCCGGACGAGCAGTACTTC.

This clonotype was picked up a small number of times. The chain carries TRBV20-1 and TRBJ2-1, with 13 bases aligning to TRBD2. The CDR3 spans 18 residues. The germline V gene has CDR1 DFQATT and CDR2 SNEGSKA (reference sequence). V lost 7 bases, J lost 3 bases, and 15 bases stayed unmatched. The CDR3 coding sequence is TGCAGTGTCTCTGGGGGGACTAGCGGGATCTTTCTCTACAATGAGCAGTTCTTC. This codes for CSVSGGTSGIFLYNEQFF.

The rearrangement links TRBV28 to TRBJ2-7; D may be TRBD1 (5 bases). The CDR3 has 15 residues. Germline V gives CDR1 MDHEN, CDR2 SYDVKM. The V end lost 8 bases, the J end lost 3 bases, and 20 bases lay between the germline ends. CDR3 bases: TGTGCCAGCCACACCCTGGCAGGGCGAAGCTACGAGCAGTACTTC. Translation gives CASHTLAGRSYEQYF.

Only one count was recorded for this clonotype. The chain recombines TRBV10-3 with TRBJ1-1, with 12 bases identical to TRBD1. Germline V lookup: CDR1 ENHRY, CDR2 SYGVKD. The V segment lost 9 bases and the J segment 10 bases; nucleotides outside the gene matches: 21. This CDR3 comprises 17 residues. CDR3 amino acids: CAMNSPPGQGASGRAFF. CDR3 nucleotide sequence: TGTGCCATGAATTCACCTCCGGGACAGGGGGCAAGCGGGAGAGCTTTCTTT.

V usage is TRBV7-2 and J usage is TRBJ2-7; 8 bases are a match to TRBD2. The CDR3 totals 16 residues. Trimming at V came to 0 bases and at J to 0 bases, leaving 4 bases not matched to a gene. Germline values: CDR1 SGHTA, CDR2 FQGNSA. This CDR3 is CASSLAAGGSSYEQYF. Here the CDR3 DNA reads TGTGCCAGCAGCTTAGCCGCGGGAGGTAGCTCCTACGAGCAGTACTTC.

The chain couples TRBV27 to TRBJ2-3; 9 bases match TRBD1. The CDR3 consists of 16 residues. Losses at the gene ends were 6 bases for V and 0 bases for J; bases not matched to a gene: 7. CDR1 is MNHEY, CDR2 SMNVEV, per germline (reference sequence). CDR3 nucleotides: TGTGCCAGCAGACCCTACAGGGGGCGTAGCACAGATACGCAGTATTTT. Translating gives CASRPYRGRSTDTQYF.

The rearrangement joins TRBV27 to TRBJ1-2; possibly TRBD1 for D (5 bases). V shed 1 base and J shed 1 base, with 16 bases lying between them. The CDR3 is 17 residues long. Germline V gene sequence: CDR1 MNHEY, CDR2 SMNVEV (reference sequence). CDR3 in DNA: TGTGCCAGCAGTTTATTATATGGGCCGACAGATAACTATGGCTACACCTTC. Protein product: CASSLLYGPTDNYGYTF.

This clonotype was seen only a few times. J is TRBJ2-6 and V is TRBV29-1; D may be TRBD1 or TRBD2 (5 bases each). Germline-derived CDR1 and CDR2 are SQVTM and ANQGSEA. V was shortened by 6 bases and J by 1 base, with 19 bases between the two germline ends. The CDR3 is 17 amino acids. The CDR3 reads CSVPNRDPPSGANVLTF. Here the CDR3 DNA reads TGCAGCGTCCCAAATAGGGACCCCCCGTCTGGGGCCAACGTCCTGACTTTC.

The V gene is TRBV12-3 or TRBV12-4, the J gene TRBJ1-4, with D maybe TRBD1 (6 bases). Trimming took off 0 bases at V and 4 bases at J, with 15 bases between the two ends. The length of the CDR3 is 17 residues. CDR3 nucleotide sequence: TGTGCCAGCAGTTTAGCCCGGGATTCAGGGGATAATGAAAAACTGTTTTTT. It is translated as CASSLARDSGDNEKLFF.

For this clonotype: A much larger clone is a single base away; this may be a read error. As DNA, the CDR3 is TGTGCCAGCAGCACCATCCTAGTCCGGGATGAGCAGTTCTTC. It yields the protein CASSTILVRDEQFF. This chain links TRBV7-2 with TRBJ2-1; D is unresolved. Trimming left V 5 bases short and J 8 bases short, with 16 bases between. The CDR3 sequence is 14 residues long. Germline values: CDR1 SGHTA, CDR2 FQGNSA.

The chain has TRBV5-5 and TRBJ2-1; TRBD1 is a possible D gene (5 bases). This CDR3 comprises 15 residues. V lost 0 bases and J 2 bases, leaving 9 bases between the germline ends. The germline V gene has CDR1 SGHKS and CDR2 YYEKEE (reference sequence). Here the CDR3 reads CASSLETETYNEQFF. The DNA of the CDR3 is TGTGCCAGCAGCTTGGAGACAGAAACCTACAATGAGCAGTTCTTC.

The chain uses TRBV9 and TRBJ2-7; 7 nucleotides agree with TRBD1. This CDR3 comprises 15 residues. The germline gives CDR1 SGDLS, CDR2 YYNGEE. V lost 4 bases and J lost 1; bases outside the gene matches: 8. The CDR3: CASSLSRDSSYEQYF. Written as DNA, the CDR3 is TGTGCCAGCAGCCTAAGCCGGGACAGTTCCTACGAGCAGTACTTC.

This clonotype was seen a handful of times. The chain links TRBV6-5 to TRBJ2-3; no definite D call. V lost 1 base and J lost 7, with 12 bases in between. Germline lookup yields CDR1 MNHEY and CDR2 SVGAGI. The CDR3 consists of 14 residues. The CDR3 protein is CASSYLTDTNTQYF. CDR3 nucleotides: TGTGCCAGCAGTTACTTGACTGATACGAATACGCAGTATTTT.

This clonotype has more than one count but fewer than ten. This chain links TRBV19 with TRBJ1-2; 8 bases line up with TRBD1. The junction had 5 bases not matched to a gene; V was cut back by 4 bases and J by 7 bases. CDR3 length: 13 residues. Per the germline V gene, CDR1 is LNHDA and CDR2 is SQIVND (reference sequence). The CDR3 is CASSRGQGAGYTF. The CDR3 nucleotides read TGTGCCAGTAGTAGAGGGCAGGGGGCTGGCTACACCTTC.

The chain recombines TRBV4-3 with TRBJ2-5; D gene uncertain. Trimming cost V 0 bases and J 5 bases, with 10 bases left between them. Germline V lookup: CDR1 LGHNA, CDR2 YSLEER. This CDR3 is built from 14 residues. For the CDR3, the DNA is TGCGCCAGCAGCCAAGAGTCCGTGGGGGAGACCCAGTACTTC. It is translated as CASSQESVGETQYF.

The rearrangement uses TRBV18 and TRBJ2-3; 10 bases are shared with TRBD2. The CDR3 has 15 amino acids. The V gene end was trimmed by 0 bases and the J gene end by 4 bases; junction bases not matched to a gene: 1. Germline CDR1 and CDR2: KGHSH and LQKENI. CDR3 sequence (DNA): TGTGCCAGCTCACCACCCAGCGGGAGGGCAGATACGCAGTATTTT. Protein: CASSPPSGRADTQYF.

This clonotype was detected a few times. The chain has TRBV12-3 or TRBV12-4 and TRBJ2-7; 8 nucleotides agree with TRBD2. The CDR3 has 19 amino acids. V dropped 5 bases and J dropped 4; count of bases not matched to a gene: 22. CDR3 nucleotides: TGTGCCAGCAGTCCTAGGGAGTTAACTAGCGGAAGATCCACTTACGAGCAGTACTTC. It is translated as CASSPRELTSGRSTYEQYF.

The CDR3 loop is CSVVGVPDRSDTQYF. DNA for the CDR3: TGCAGCGTTGTGGGCGTGCCAGACAGATCAGATACGCAGTATTTT. The chain combines TRBV29-1 with TRBJ2-3; tentative D call: TRBD1 (5 bases). Germline V gene sequence: CDR1 SQVTM, CDR2 ANQGSEA. V was pared by 4 bases and J by 4 bases, with 18 bases between. The CDR3 spans 15 residues.

The chain recombines TRBV20-1 with TRBJ2-3; the D gene is possibly TRBD2 (5 bases). The ends were cut back, 3 bases at V and 8 bases at J, with 12 bases in the middle. This CDR3 region has 12 residues. Germline V gene data show CDR1 as DFQATT and CDR2 as SNEGSKA (reference sequence). In nucleotides, the CDR3 is TGCAGTGCTAGTCCCCAAGGAGGTACGCAGTATTTT. Its translation: CSASPQGGTQYF.

The CDR3 DNA follows: TGTGCCAGCAGTCCCGGGGGTGAGGGCGGCTACACCTTC. It specifies CASSPGGEGGYTF. The genes are TRBV28 and TRBJ1-2, with D maybe TRBD1 (5 bases). The CDR3 runs 13 residues. The germline gives CDR1 MDHEN, CDR2 SYDVKM. Between the trimmed V and J ends, which lost 5 bases and 8 bases, there was a span of 15 bases.

This chain connects TRBV28 to TRBJ2-3, with 8 nucleotides matching TRBD2. CDR3 length: 13 amino acids. With V trimmed by 8 bases and J by 2 bases, 3 bases remained unmatched. Germline V gene data show CDR1 as MDHEN and CDR2 as SYDVKM. This CDR3 reads CASGAGDTDTQYF. CDR3 DNA: TGTGCCAGCGGAGCGGGGGACACAGATACGCAGTATTTT.

The chain carries TRBV12-3 or TRBV12-4 and TRBJ2-7; D might be TRBD1 (5 bases). With 6 bases removed from V and 3 bases from J, the gap between germline ends came to 15 bases. CDR3 size: 14 residues. In DNA, the CDR3 is TGTGCCAGCAGCTCCCCGTTCCAGGGCTACGAGCAGTACTTC. It encodes CASSSPFQGYEQYF.